This T cell receptor (beta chain) was sequenced during a study of PD-L1 blockade in urothelial cancer. The overall study: The researchers analyzed blood 3 weeks (second dose) and 6 weeks after treatment start.

This table comes from immunoSEQ multiplex PCR, and its TCRdb copy is limited to in-frame clones, with some not included. The data contain more than 35,000 clones, 82% of them singletons. This clonotype was obtained from a man in his sixties or seventies with urothelial cancer. Sample: PBMCs, taken around atezolizumab (anti-PD-L1) treatment.

The DNA for the CDR3 is TGTGCCAGCAGCCCCTATATAGGCGGGAGGGTCAATGAGCAGTTCTTC. This translates into CASSPYIGGRVNEQFF. This rearrangement joins TRBV7-3 to TRBJ2-1; TRBD2 aligns across 9 bases. The CDR3 length is 16 residues. The germline gives CDR1 SGHTA, CDR2 FQGTGA. The trim removed 5 bases at V and 6 bases at J, leaving 11 bases unmatched.